Below, 12 T cell receptor beta chains from the same sample are listed, as sequenced in a study of T cells in Graves' hyperthyroidism and ophthalmopathy. Amplified TCR beta CDR3 regions came from RNA transcripts. HTBI primers were the set used in a first-round RT-PCR of the TCR CDR3. One entry per CDR3 protein results from TCRdb running MiXCR on the multiplex PCR reads. The sample includes around 500,000 distinct CDR3 sequences, less than 15% of them seen just once. Source material: blood. These receptor sequences come from a woman aged 40 to 55 with Graves' hyperthyroidism.

This clonotype was seen many times. The chain combines TRBV9 with TRBJ2-5, with 8 bases that match TRBD2. V shed 3 bases and J 1 base; nucleotides not matched to a gene: 11. CDR3 length: 17 amino acids. Germline values: CDR1 SGDLS, CDR2 YYNGEE. The CDR3 DNA reads TGTGCCAGCAGCGGGCCAGCGGGAGATCCCTTCCAAGAGACCCAGTACTTC. It encodes CASSGPAGDPFQETQYF.

The chain recombines TRBV7-9 with TRBJ2-3; possible D gene TRBD2, 6 bases. The CDR3 extends over 15 amino acids. V was shortened by 4 bases and J by 3 bases, with 14 bases between the two germline ends. Germline V lookup: CDR1 SEHNR, CDR2 FQNEAQ (reference sequence). The DNA of the CDR3 is TGTGCCAGCAGCTCACCGGGACTGGGGACAGATACGCAGTATTTT. Translated, it gives CASSSPGLGTDTQYF.

The CDR3 here is CATSRDLGRGEKLFF. The CDR3 nucleotides read TGTGCCACCAGCAGAGATTTGGGTCGAGGTGAAAAACTGTTTTTT. The chain recombines TRBV15 with TRBJ1-4, with D unresolved. The ends were cut back, 0 bases at V and 7 bases at J, with 12 bases in the middle. CDR1 LNHNV and CDR2 YYDKDF come from the germline V gene (reference sequence). The CDR3 has 15 amino acids.

V usage is TRBV2 and J usage is TRBJ1-3; 7 bases fit TRBD1. Per the germline V gene, CDR1 is SNHLY and CDR2 is FYNNEI. V was pared by 5 bases and J by 2 bases, with 6 bases of the junction left unmatched. CDR3 length equals 15 residues. The CDR3 nucleotides read TGTGCCAGCAGTCAGGGACAGCTACCTGGAAACACCATATATTTT. This encodes CASSQGQLPGNTIYF.

This clonotype has at least ten counts. The chain has TRBV2 and TRBJ2-7, with D possibly matching TRBD2 (6 bases). V was shortened by 6 bases and J by 0 bases, with 12 bases between the two germline ends. There are 14 residues in the CDR3. CDR1 SNHLY and CDR2 FYNNEI come from the germline V gene. CDR3 DNA: TGTGCCAGCAGGGGGGACTCCCCCTCCTACGAGCAGTACTTC. Its translation: CASRGDSPSYEQYF.

This rearrangement joins TRBV19 to TRBJ2-5; 11 nucleotides line up with TRBD2. Germline V gene lookup returns CDR1 LNHDA and CDR2 SQIVND (reference sequence). This CDR3 is 17 amino acids long. V shed 8 bases and J 1 base; nucleotides not matched to a gene: 12. In DNA form, the CDR3 reads TGTGCCAGTGGCGACCGGGGGGGGACTAGCGGCCAAGAGACCCAGTACTTC. Its protein product is CASGDRGGTSGQETQYF.

This clonotype was seen ten or more times. The J gene is TRBJ2-7, the V gene TRBV5-1, with D hard to call. The germline gives CDR1 SGHRS, CDR2 YFSETQ. CDR3 length: 14 amino acids. V was trimmed by 1 base and J by 2 bases, leaving 10 bases between them. The CDR3 DNA reads TGCGCCAGCAGCTTGTTAGCCAGCACCTACGAGCAGTACTTC. It translates to CASSLLASTYEQYF. Filled out from reference TRBV5-1 and TRBJ2-7, the complete variable domain reads KAGVTQTPRYLIKTRGQQVTLSCSPISGHRSVSWYQQTPGQGLQFLFEYFSETQRNKGNFPGRFSGRQFSNSRSEMNVSTLELGDSALYLCASSLLASTYEQYFGPGTRLTVT.

Points on this clonotype: One base away lies a much larger clone, so this may be a sequencing read error. This chain connects TRBV5-1 to TRBJ2-2; D gene unclear. Germline CDR1 reads SGHRS; CDR2 reads YFSETQ. V was clipped by 0 bases and J by 0 bases, with 9 bases between them. The CDR3 has 16 residues. The CDR3 region has the DNA TGCGCCAGCAGCTTGGCCAGGTCAGCGAACACCGGGGAGCTGTTTTTT. This sequence encodes CASSLARSANTGELFF.

This clonotype was observed many times. This chain uses TRBV30 with TRBJ1-2, with D possibly matching TRBD1 (5 bases). The CDR3 consists of 14 residues. Germline V CDR1 and CDR2: GTSNPN, SVGIG (reference sequence). Trimming removed 4 bases at V and 8 bases at J, with 20 bases between. CDR3 DNA sequence: TGTGCCTGGACTCCCGTCGGGGGGGTTCAAGGCTACACCTTC. It yields the protein CAWTPVGGVQGYTF.

This clonotype was detected ten times or more. CDR3 nucleotide sequence: TGTGCCATCAGTGAGTCGTGGGGCTACACCTTC. It specifies CAISESWGYTF. The chain carries TRBV10-3 and TRBJ1-2; no firm D call. This CDR3 spans 11 amino acids. Trimming removed 0 bases from V and 8 bases from J, with 4 bases in between. CDR1 and CDR2 from the germline V gene are ENHRY and SYGVKD.

This clonotype was observed at least ten times. The genes are TRBV7-9 and TRBJ1-1; D remains ambiguous. Germline CDR1 and CDR2: SEHNR and FQNEAQ (reference sequence). Trimming shortened V by 1 base and J by 4 bases, and 7 bases separated the two germline ends. The CDR3 totals 13 residues. The CDR3 spells CASSLVTATEAFF. CDR3 coding DNA: TGTGCCAGCAGCTTAGTGACGGCCACTGAAGCTTTCTTT.

This clonotype has just a few counts. The CDR3 region is CASTNRGPSYEQYF. The DNA for the CDR3 is TGTGCCAGCACTAACAGGGGGCCCTCCTACGAGCAGTACTTC. J is TRBJ2-7 and V is TRBV6-1; 9 bases line up with TRBD1. This CDR3 has 14 residues. The germline gives CDR1 MNHNS, CDR2 SASEGT. V shed 7 bases, J shed 0 bases, and the junction held 4 bases outside the gene matches.